These 30 T cell receptor beta chains share one sample of origin, sequenced in a study of T-cell reconstitution after alpha-beta-depleted transplantation in children. The authors prepared the TCRbeta library with unique molecular identifiers. TCRdb ran MiXCR on the PCR reads and lists one entry per CDR3 protein. This table holds 40,000 to 60,000 distinct CDR3 sequences, about 9% found once. The sequencing here drew on PBMCs, mostly from graft donor cells, taken 60 days after TCRalphabeta/CD19-depleted stem cell transplant. These receptors all stem from a male patient under 10 years old who had a stem cell transplant for chronic granulomatous disease, so the T cells may come from the graft donor.

This clonotype was observed many times. The J gene is TRBJ1-1, the V gene TRBV20-1; 7 bases are shared with TRBD1. J gave up 5 bases and V 5 bases, and 5 bases lay outside the gene matches. CDR1 DFQATT and CDR2 SNEGSKA come from the germline V gene (reference sequence). The CDR3 length is 12 residues. CDR3 nucleotides: TGCAGTGCTGCCAGGGGGGGGACTGAAGCTTTCTTT. It yields the protein CSAARGGTEAFF.

This clonotype appeared many times. The chain carries TRBV2 and TRBJ2-5; D is perhaps TRBD2 (6 bases). V lost 1 base and J lost 0, with 6 bases in between. Germline lookup yields CDR1 SNHLY and CDR2 FYNNEI. This CDR3 spans 14 amino acids. CDR3 nucleotide sequence: TGTGCCAGCAGTGAAGGACTAGACCAAGAGACCCAGTACTTC. Its protein is CASSEGLDQETQYF.

This clonotype was seen a few times. V usage is TRBV6-1 and J usage is TRBJ1-3, with D perhaps matching TRBD1 (6 bases). The CDR3 is 15 residues long. Germline V gene sequence: CDR1 MNHNS, CDR2 SASEGT. V lost 4 bases, J lost 3 bases, and 13 bases lay in between. CDR3 coding DNA: TGTGCCAGCAGTGGCTCTTGGGGGCTTGGAAACACCATATATTTT. It codes for CASSGSWGLGNTIYF.

Relative to its sample, this clonotype is medium-sized (0.01 to 0.1%). The chain couples TRBV6-2 or TRBV6-3 to TRBJ2-3; D may match TRBD1 or TRBD2 (5 bases each). V shed 1 base and J shed 5 bases, with 13 bases lying between them. CDR1 MNHEY and CDR2 SVGEGT come from the germline V gene. The CDR3 is 15 amino acids. The CDR3 sequence is CASSYWGNSRDTQYF. CDR3 nucleotide sequence: TGTGCCAGCAGTTACTGGGGGAATTCGAGAGATACGCAGTATTTT.

Many counts were recorded for this clonotype. The gene calls are TRBV7-2 and TRBJ2-1, with 8 bases fitting TRBD2. Looked up from germline, CDR1 is SGHTA and CDR2 is FQGNSA. This CDR3 has 16 amino acids. The V segment lost 5 bases and the J segment 8 bases; nucleotides outside the gene matches: 14. CDR3 protein: CASSPASGTSFYEQFF. DNA of the CDR3: TGTGCCAGCAGCCCGGCGTCCGGGACTAGTTTCTATGAGCAGTTCTTC.

With respect to this clonotype: A much bigger clone sits one base away, suggesting this may be a read error. The genes are TRBV15 and TRBJ2-3; D remains ambiguous. The CDR3 length is 12 residues. Germline-derived CDR1 and CDR2 are LNHNV and YYDKDF (reference sequence). This chain's CDR3 is CVTSRDGDTQYF. CDR3 DNA sequence: TGTGTCACCAGCAGAGACGGAGATACGCAGTATTTT.

The chain combines TRBV20-1 with TRBJ1-4, with D unclear. Trimming stripped 5 bases from V and 8 bases from J, with 18 bases between. Germline V CDR1 and CDR2: DFQATT, SNEGSKA (reference sequence). The CDR3 is 14 residues long. CDR3 nucleotides: TGCAGTGCTCCCCTGTCAAGGCTTCGGGAAAAACTGTTTTTT. Encoded protein: CSAPLSRLREKLFF.

There are a few counts of this clonotype. The genes are TRBV4-3 and TRBJ2-3; TRBD2 matches 8 bases. The length of the CDR3 is 17 residues. Germline CDR1 is LGHNA and CDR2 is YSLEER. The trim removed 0 bases at V and 6 bases at J, leaving 11 bases unmatched. This CDR3 is CASSQDSPGRAGDTQYF. CDR3 DNA sequence: TGCGCCAGCAGCCAAGACTCTCCCGGGAGGGCAGGGGATACGCAGTATTTT.

This clonotype was recorded many times. The chain carries TRBV7-2 and TRBJ1-5, with D uncertain. V was shortened by 6 bases and J by 2 bases, with 5 bases between the two germline ends. This CDR3 spans 12 amino acids. Germline V gene data show CDR1 as SGHTA and CDR2 as FQGNSA. Here the CDR3 reads CASSLGNQPQHF. In nucleotides, the CDR3 is TGTGCCAGCAGTTTGGGCAATCAGCCCCAGCATTTT.

This clonotype was observed at least ten times. This chain uses TRBV29-1 with TRBJ2-3; D is uncertain. V was clipped by 3 bases and J by 0 bases, with 4 bases between them. CDR3 length equals 12 residues. Germline CDR1 and CDR2: SQVTM and ANQGSEA. CDR3 sequence: CSVDHSTDTQYF. The CDR3 coding sequence is TGCAGCGTTGACCACAGCACAGATACGCAGTATTTT.

This clonotype was seen only a few times. The chain combines TRBV7-3 with TRBJ1-2; unclear D gene. From germline, CDR1 is SGHTA and CDR2 FQGTGA. Trimming left V 1 base short and J 2 bases short, with 8 bases between. The CDR3 is 14 residues long. In DNA, the CDR3 is TGTGCCAGCAGCTTAAAACGGCAGAACTATGGCTACACCTTC. Translated, it gives CASSLKRQNYGYTF.

Only a few counts were recorded for this clonotype. The CDR3 region has the DNA TGTGCCAGCAGCTCCGGACAGTATGAGCAGTTCTTC. Translating it yields CASSSGQYEQFF. J is TRBJ2-1 and V is TRBV7-9, with D perhaps matching TRBD1 (6 bases). This CDR3 has 12 amino acids. With 4 bases removed from V and 8 bases from J, the gap between germline ends came to 9 bases. Per germline, CDR1 SEHNR and CDR2 FQNEAQ (reference sequence).

The sample holds many counts of this clonotype. The V call is TRBV12-3 or TRBV12-4, the J call TRBJ1-1, with D hard to call. V was cut by 6 bases and J by 4 bases, with 6 bases left in between. The CDR3 is made up of 11 amino acids. DNA for the CDR3: TGTGCCAGCAGGTTATCCACTGAAGCTTTCTTT. Translated, it gives CASRLSTEAFF.

This clonotype was found a few times. The V call is TRBV6-1, the J call TRBJ2-7; D assignment may be TRBD1 or TRBD2 (5 bases each). The CDR3 runs to 14 residues. Germline V gives CDR1 MNHNS, CDR2 SASEGT. The V end lost 4 bases, the J end lost 7 bases, and 17 bases lay between the germline ends. CDR3 coding DNA: TGTGCCAGCAGTGCCGACAGTCGACCGGGGGAGCAGTACTTC. Its translation is CASSADSRPGEQYF.

The V call is TRBV5-6, the J call TRBJ1-1; D is ambiguous. Trimming removed 1 base at V and 11 bases at J, with 12 bases between. The germline CDR1 and CDR2 sequences are SGHDT and YYEEEE. The CDR3 is 12 amino acids. CDR3 sequence: CASSLYTGEAFF. The CDR3 region has the DNA TGTGCCAGCAGCTTGTATACCGGGGAGGCTTTCTTT.

This clonotype was detected only a few times. The chain couples TRBV5-4 to TRBJ2-1; 9 bases map to TRBD1. The J segment lost 3 bases and the V segment lost 1 base, leaving 2 bases of the junction unmatched. The V gene's germline CDR1 is SGHNT and CDR2 YYREEE (reference sequence). The CDR3 is 15 amino acids. CDR3 amino acids: CASSLPGQGYNEQFF. The CDR3 nucleotides read TGTGCCAGCAGCTTGCCGGGACAGGGCTACAATGAGCAGTTCTTC.

There are many counts of this clonotype. The V and J genes are TRBV9 and TRBJ2-1; 7 bases fit TRBD2. CDR1 is SGDLS and CDR2 is YYNGEE in the germline V gene. The CDR3 is made up of 16 amino acids. V lost 2 bases to trimming and J lost 8 bases; unmatched junction nucleotides: 13. CDR3 in amino acids: CASSVRRTGGSDEQFF. Written as DNA, the CDR3 is TGTGCCAGCAGCGTCAGACGGACGGGAGGAAGCGATGAGCAGTTCTTC.

This clonotype was counted at least ten times. The V and J genes are TRBV28 and TRBJ2-3; D is ambiguous. Looked up from germline, CDR1 is MDHEN and CDR2 is SYDVKM. This CDR3 has 14 residues. V lost 8 bases and J lost 3, with 15 bases in between. CDR3 in DNA: TGTGCCAGCGAGCCTTTACAGAGTACAGATACGCAGTATTTT. Encoded protein: CASEPLQSTDTQYF.

The chain links TRBV6-2 or TRBV6-3 to TRBJ2-5; the D call may be TRBD1 or TRBD2 (5 bases each). CDR3 size: 13 residues. Germline V gene sequence: CDR1 MNHEY, CDR2 SVGEGT. Trimming took 5 bases from V and 1 from J, leaving 8 bases between them. CDR3 residues: CASSRDAQETQYF. The CDR3 DNA reads as TGTGCCAGCAGTCGGGACGCCCAAGAGACCCAGTACTTC.

This clonotype occurred many times. This chain joins TRBV29-1 and TRBJ2-3; possibly TRBD1 or TRBD2 for D (5 bases each). CDR3 length: 13 residues. Per germline, CDR1 SQVTM and CDR2 ANQGSEA. V lost 7 bases and J 0 bases, leaving 11 bases between the germline ends. The CDR3 loop reads CSANWGSTDTQYF. The CDR3 coding sequence is TGCAGCGCCAACTGGGGGAGCACAGATACGCAGTATTTT.

This clonotype occurred a few times. The rearrangement links TRBV12-3 or TRBV12-4 to TRBJ2-3, with 9 nucleotides matching TRBD1. V trimming: 6 bases; J trimming: 2 bases; junction bases outside the gene matches: 6. CDR3 size: 15 residues. CDR3 DNA: TGTGCCAGCAGCAGGGGACAGGGTTTCACAGATACGCAGTATTTT. This codes for CASSRGQGFTDTQYF.

This clonotype came up many times. This chain connects TRBV20-1 to TRBJ1-1; no definite D call. Germline CDR1 and CDR2: DFQATT and SNEGSKA (reference sequence). CDR3 length: 16 residues. V lost 2 bases, J lost 0 bases, and 16 bases lay in between. The CDR3 here is CSARSPDLRLNTEAFF. Here the CDR3 DNA reads TGCAGTGCTAGATCCCCGGACTTAAGGTTGAACACTGAAGCTTTCTTT.

Comments on this clonotype: An end of the junction differs from the germline gene, which may be a read error. The gene calls are TRBV3-1 and TRBJ2-2, with a tentative D call TRBD2 (5 bases). The CDR3 length is 15 residues. Germline CDR1 is LGHDT and CDR2 is YNNKEL (reference sequence). CDR3 nucleotide sequence: TGTGCCAGCACCCAAGAGTTGCGCGGGTCCGGGGAGCTGTTTTTT. This gives the protein CASTQELRGSGELFF. The variable domain in full, completed from reference TRBV3-1 and TRBJ2-2, reads DTAVSQTPKYLVTQMGNDKSIKCEQNLGHDTMYWYKQDSKKFLKIMFSYNNKELIINETVPNRFSPKSPDKAHLNLHINSLELGDSAVYFCASTQELRGSGELFFGEGSRLTVL.

The chain is built from TRBV20-1 and TRBJ1-4; no clear D gene. Germline V gene sequence: CDR1 DFQATT, CDR2 SNEGSKA (reference sequence). This CDR3 region has 13 residues. V shed 3 bases and J shed 8 bases, with 13 bases lying between them. This CDR3 is CSASWPGPEKLFF. The CDR3 bases are TGCAGTGCTAGTTGGCCAGGACCCGAAAAACTGTTTTTT.

This clonotype was detected many times. This chain links TRBV7-2 with TRBJ2-1; 8 bases agree with TRBD2. J lost 7 bases, V lost 6 bases, and 11 bases had no gene match. Per germline, CDR1 SGHTA and CDR2 FQGNSA. The CDR3 is made up of 15 amino acids. The CDR3 loop reads CASRPPGTRVNEQFF. The CDR3 nucleotides are TGTGCCAGCAGACCCCCCGGGACTAGAGTAAATGAGCAGTTCTTC. The entire variable domain, with the rest obtained from reference TRBV7-2 and TRBJ2-1, is as follows: GAGVSQSPSNKVTEKGKDVELRCDPISGHTALYWYRQSLGQGLEFLIYFQGNSAPDKSGLPSDRFSAERTGGSVSTLTIQRTQQEDSAVYLCASRPPGTRVNEQFFGPGTRLTVL.

The table lists this clonotype with a few counts. The V and J genes are TRBV12-3 or TRBV12-4 and TRBJ2-3; the D call may be TRBD1 or TRBD2 (5 bases each). Between the trimmed V and J ends, which lost 2 bases and 4 bases, there was a span of 10 bases. The CDR3 consists of 14 residues. CDR3: CASSLKGSADTQYF. In nucleotides, the CDR3 is TGTGCCAGCAGTTTAAAGGGGAGCGCAGATACGCAGTATTTT.

The chain carries TRBV20-1 and TRBJ1-3, with D possibly matching TRBD1 (5 bases). The CDR3 totals 14 residues. With 5 bases removed from V and 0 bases from J, the gap between germline ends came to 11 bases. Germline V gene sequence: CDR1 DFQATT, CDR2 SNEGSKA (reference sequence). The CDR3 DNA reads as TGCAGTGCTGGGGGACTGTCCTCTGGAAACACCATATATTTT. Residues: CSAGGLSSGNTIYF.

This clonotype was picked up many times. This rearrangement joins TRBV7-2 to TRBJ2-3; no reliable D call. The V and J ends lost 5 bases and 4 bases respectively, with 13 bases between them. Germline V gives CDR1 SGHTA, CDR2 FQGNSA. This CDR3 has 14 residues. For the CDR3, the DNA is TGTGCCAGCAGCCTAAGGCGAGAATCAGATACGCAGTATTTT. Amino acid sequence: CASSLRRESDTQYF.

This clonotype has at least ten counts. CDR3 DNA sequence: TGCAGTGCTAGAGATGCTTTCGGGCGGAATGAGCAGTTCTTC. It yields the protein CSARDAFGRNEQFF. The chain uses TRBV20-1 and TRBJ2-1; no clear D. The CDR3 spans 14 residues. The germline V gene has CDR1 DFQATT and CDR2 SNEGSKA (reference sequence). V lost 0 bases and J 7 bases, leaving 13 bases between the germline ends.

This clonotype appeared many times. The chain links TRBV4-2 to TRBJ2-1, with 12 bases that match TRBD2. Germline lookup yields CDR1 LGHNA and CDR2 YNFKEQ. The length of the CDR3 is 19 residues. The V gene end was trimmed by 1 base and the J gene end by 2 bases; junction bases not matched to a gene: 9. The CDR3 protein is CASSQGLAGGTVTYNEQFF. Written as DNA, the CDR3 is TGTGCCAGCAGCCAAGGGCTAGCGGGAGGGACGGTTACCTACAATGAGCAGTTCTTC.